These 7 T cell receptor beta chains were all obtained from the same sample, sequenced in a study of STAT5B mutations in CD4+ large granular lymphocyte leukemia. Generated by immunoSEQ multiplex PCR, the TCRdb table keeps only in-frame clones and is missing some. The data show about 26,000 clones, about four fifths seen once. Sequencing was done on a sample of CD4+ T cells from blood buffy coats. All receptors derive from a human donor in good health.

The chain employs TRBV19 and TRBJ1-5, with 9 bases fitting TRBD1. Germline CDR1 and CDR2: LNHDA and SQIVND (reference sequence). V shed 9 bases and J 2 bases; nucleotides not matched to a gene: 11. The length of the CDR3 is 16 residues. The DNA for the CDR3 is TGTGCCAGCAAGCCGGGACAGGGTTTAGGCAATCAGCCCCAGCATTTT. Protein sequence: CASKPGQGLGNQPQHF.

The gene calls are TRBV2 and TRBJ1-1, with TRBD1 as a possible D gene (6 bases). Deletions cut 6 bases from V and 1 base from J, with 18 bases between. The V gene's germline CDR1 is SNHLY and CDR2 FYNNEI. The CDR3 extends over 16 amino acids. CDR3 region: CASRAQGTIWNTEAFF. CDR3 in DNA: TGTGCCAGCAGAGCGCAGGGGACCATTTGGAACACTGAAGCTTTCTTT.

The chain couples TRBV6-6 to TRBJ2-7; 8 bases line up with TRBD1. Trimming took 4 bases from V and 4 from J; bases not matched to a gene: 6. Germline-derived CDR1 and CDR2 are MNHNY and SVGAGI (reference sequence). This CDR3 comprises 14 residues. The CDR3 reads CASSSPQGAYEQYV. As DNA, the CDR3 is TGTGCCAGCAGTTCCCCCCAGGGGGCGTACGAGCAGTACGTC.

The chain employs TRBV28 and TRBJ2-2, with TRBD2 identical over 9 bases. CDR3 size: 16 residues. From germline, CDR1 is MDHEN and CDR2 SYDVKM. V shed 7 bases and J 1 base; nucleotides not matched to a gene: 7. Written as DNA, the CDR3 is TGTGCCAGCATGGCGGGGGGGCCGAGGAACACCGGGGAGCTGTTTTTT. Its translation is CASMAGGPRNTGELFF.

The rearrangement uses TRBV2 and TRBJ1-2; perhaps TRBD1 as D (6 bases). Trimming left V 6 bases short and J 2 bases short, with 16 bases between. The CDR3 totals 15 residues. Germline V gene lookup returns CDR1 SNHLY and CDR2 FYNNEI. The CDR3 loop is CASSSNRVPNYGYTF. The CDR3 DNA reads TGTGCCAGCAGCTCGAACAGGGTCCCCAACTATGGCTACACCTTC.

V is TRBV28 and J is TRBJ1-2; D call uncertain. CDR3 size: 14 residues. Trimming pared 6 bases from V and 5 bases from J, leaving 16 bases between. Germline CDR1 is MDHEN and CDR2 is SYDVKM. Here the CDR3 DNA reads TGTGCCAGCAGACCTTCTGGGCCCTCTTATGGCTACACCTTC. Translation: CASRPSGPSYGYTF.

The CDR3 DNA follows: TGTGCCAGCAGGGGGTCGGCAGAGACCCAGTACTTC. Its translation: CASRGSAETQYF. The chain combines TRBV7-2 with TRBJ2-5; D is ambiguous. Germline CDR1 SGHTA, CDR2 FQGNSA. This CDR3 comprises 12 residues. V was trimmed by 6 bases and J by 4 bases, leaving 9 bases between them. Variable domain in full (rest from reference TRBV7-2 and TRBJ2-5): GAGVSQSPSNKVTEKGKDVELRCDPISGHTALYWYRQSLGQGLEFLIYFQGNSAPDKSGLPSDRFSAERTGGSVSTLTIQRTQQEDSAVYLCASRGSAETQYFGPGTRLLVL.